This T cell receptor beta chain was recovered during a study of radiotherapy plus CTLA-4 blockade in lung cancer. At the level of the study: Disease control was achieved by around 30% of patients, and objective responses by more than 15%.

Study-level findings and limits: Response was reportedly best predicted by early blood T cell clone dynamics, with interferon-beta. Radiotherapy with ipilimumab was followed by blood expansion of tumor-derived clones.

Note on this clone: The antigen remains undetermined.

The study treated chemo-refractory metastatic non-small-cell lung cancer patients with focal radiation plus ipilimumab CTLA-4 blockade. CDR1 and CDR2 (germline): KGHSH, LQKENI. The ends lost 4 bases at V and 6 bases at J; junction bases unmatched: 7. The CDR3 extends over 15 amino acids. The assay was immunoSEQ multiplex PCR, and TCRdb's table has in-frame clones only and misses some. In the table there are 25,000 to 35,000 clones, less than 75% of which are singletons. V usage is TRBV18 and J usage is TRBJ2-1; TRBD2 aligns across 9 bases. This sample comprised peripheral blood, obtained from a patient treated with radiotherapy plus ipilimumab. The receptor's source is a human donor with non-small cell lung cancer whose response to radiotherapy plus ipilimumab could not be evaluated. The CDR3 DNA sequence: TGTGCCAGCTCACAAACTAGCGGGTTGAGCAATGAGCAGTTCTTC. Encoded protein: CASSQTSGLSNEQFF.